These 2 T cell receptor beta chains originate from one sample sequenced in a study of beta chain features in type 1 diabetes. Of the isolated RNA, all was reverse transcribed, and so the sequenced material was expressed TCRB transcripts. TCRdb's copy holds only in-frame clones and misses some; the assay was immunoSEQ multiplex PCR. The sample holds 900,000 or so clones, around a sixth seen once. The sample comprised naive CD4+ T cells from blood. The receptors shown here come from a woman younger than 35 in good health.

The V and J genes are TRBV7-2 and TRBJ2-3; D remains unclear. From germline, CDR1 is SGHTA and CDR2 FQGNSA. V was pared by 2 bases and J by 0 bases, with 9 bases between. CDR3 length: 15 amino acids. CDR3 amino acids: CASSLYRESTDTQYF. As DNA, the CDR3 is TGTGCCAGCAGCTTATATAGGGAAAGCACAGATACGCAGTATTTT.

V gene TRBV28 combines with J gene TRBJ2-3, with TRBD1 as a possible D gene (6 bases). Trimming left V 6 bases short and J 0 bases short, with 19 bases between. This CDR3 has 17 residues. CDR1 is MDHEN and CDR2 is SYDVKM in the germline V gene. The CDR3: CASSPIVNRASTDTQYF. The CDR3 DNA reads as TGTGCCAGCAGCCCCATCGTAAACAGGGCTAGCACAGATACGCAGTATTTT.